The 15 T cell receptor beta chains given below trace back to one sample, sequenced in a study of blood T cell repertoires in COVID-19. Libraries were prepared by immunoSEQ multiplex PCR; TCRdb keeps only in-frame clonotypes and omits some of them. The top ten clones hold under 3.5% of a sample with about 220,000 clones, 65% to 85% of them seen once. Sequences were obtained from PBMCs or T cells enriched from blood (not recorded which). These receptors all stem from a woman aged 55-70 years who had recovered from COVID-19.

This chain uses TRBV19 with TRBJ1-6; D uncertain. This CDR3 region has 15 residues. Germline-derived CDR1 and CDR2 are LNHDA and SQIVND (reference sequence). The V end was cut by 3 bases, the J end by 9 bases, with 15 bases between. The CDR3 loop reads CASSIYPDLSSPLHF. The CDR3 bases are TGTGCCAGTAGTATTTACCCGGACTTGAGTTCACCCCTCCACTTT.

V usage is TRBV4-1 and J usage is TRBJ1-2, with D unclear. Germline-derived CDR1 and CDR2 are MGHRA and YSYEKL. V gave up 3 bases and J gave up 0 bases, with 5 bases separating them. The CDR3 spans 13 residues. CDR3 residues: CASSQLANYGYTF. As DNA, the CDR3 is TGCGCCAGCAGCCAGCTAGCTAACTATGGCTACACCTTC.

Written as DNA, the CDR3 is TGTGCCAGCAGCGTGGGGACATTCTCATTCGGATCCCGCCAGGCCGGAAACACCATATATTTT. It translates to CASSVGTFSFGSRQAGNTIYF. The chain combines TRBV9 with TRBJ1-3; perhaps TRBD1 as D (6 bases). From germline, CDR1 is SGDLS and CDR2 YYNGEE. Trimming pared 2 bases from V and 4 bases from J, leaving 31 bases between. This CDR3 has 21 residues. Complete variable domain (other parts from reference TRBV9 and TRBJ1-3): DSGVTQTPKHLITATGQRVTLRCSPRSGDLSVYWYQQSLDQGLQFLIQYYNGEERAKGNILERFSAQQFPDLHSELNLSSLELGDSALYFCASSVGTFSFGSRQAGNTIYFGEGSWLTVV.

The V call is TRBV2, the J call TRBJ1-1; D unresolved. Germline V lookup: CDR1 SNHLY, CDR2 FYNNEI. Trimming cost V 3 bases and J 0 bases, with 5 bases left between them. The CDR3 has 13 residues. CDR3 nucleotide sequence: TGTGCCAGCAGTGACCAGGTGAACACTGAAGCTTTCTTT. Translation: CASSDQVNTEAFF.

The J gene is TRBJ2-2, the V gene TRBV27; 8 bases map to TRBD1. The CDR3 covers 16 residues. The J segment lost 6 bases and the V segment lost 6 bases, leaving 12 bases of the junction unmatched. From germline, CDR1 is MNHEY and CDR2 SMNVEV (reference sequence). CDR3 loop: CASRQDRAVAPGELFF. The CDR3 region has the DNA TGTGCCAGCAGACAGGACAGGGCGGTTGCCCCCGGGGAGCTGTTTTTT.

The chain recombines TRBV5-1 with TRBJ1-3; unclear D gene. V gave up 0 bases and J gave up 0 bases, with 7 bases separating them. CDR1 is SGHRS, CDR2 YFSETQ, per germline. CDR3 length: 15 amino acids. CDR3 sequence reads: CASSLARLSGNTIYF. CDR3 nucleotides: TGCGCCAGCAGCTTGGCCCGACTCTCTGGAAACACCATATATTTT.

V and J are TRBV6-1 and TRBJ1-3; D unresolved. CDR1 is MNHNS, CDR2 SASEGT, per germline. Trimming removed 2 bases at V and 4 bases at J, with 9 bases between. CDR3 length: 14 amino acids. DNA for the CDR3: TGTGCCAGCAGTGAAAGAAACAGCGGAAACACCATATATTTT. This gives the protein CASSERNSGNTIYF.

The rearrangement uses TRBV18 and TRBJ2-2; 7 bases agree with TRBD1. Germline lookup yields CDR1 KGHSH and CDR2 LQKENI. This CDR3 is built from 16 residues. Trimming removed 3 bases from V and 5 bases from J; junction bases left unmatched: 9. CDR3 protein: CASSPDREARTGELFF. The CDR3 nucleotides are TGTGCCAGCTCACCCGACAGGGAAGCCCGAACCGGGGAGCTGTTTTTT.

The gene calls are TRBV10-3 and TRBJ2-7; weak D call: TRBD2 (5 bases). Trimming pared 3 bases from V and 5 bases from J, leaving 11 bases between. CDR3 length: 13 amino acids. Germline lookup yields CDR1 ENHRY and CDR2 SYGVKD. The CDR3 loop is CAISERTPDEQYF. CDR3 nucleotides: TGTGCCATCAGTGAAAGGACTCCCGACGAGCAGTACTTC.

The rearrangement uses TRBV6-4 and TRBJ2-3; D might be TRBD2 (7 bases). This CDR3 is 15 amino acids long. From germline, CDR1 is MRHNA and CDR2 SNTAGT. V was clipped by 4 bases and J by 0 bases, with 11 bases between them. The CDR3 sequence is CASSAGGRSTDTQYF. DNA of the CDR3: TGTGCCAGCAGTGCCGGGGGGCGAAGCACAGATACGCAGTATTTT.

A single count supports this clone. This chain connects TRBV12-3 or TRBV12-4 to TRBJ2-1; D gene unclear. The ends were cut back, 5 bases at V and 6 bases at J, with 8 bases in the middle. The CDR3 runs to 12 residues. The CDR3 sequence is CASSTYPNEQFF. As DNA, the CDR3 is TGTGCCAGCAGTACATATCCCAATGAGCAGTTCTTC.

In regard to this clone: Within the sample, other DNA sequences also encode this same CDR3. The chain joins TRBV4-2 to TRBJ1-2, with D maybe TRBD1 (5 bases). Trimming cost V 0 bases and J 5 bases, with 7 bases left between them. Per the germline V gene, CDR1 is LGHNA and CDR2 is YNFKEQ. This CDR3 comprises 13 residues. The CDR3 bases are TGTGCCAGCAGCCAAGAGGGGGGGTATGGCTACACCTTC. This codes for CASSQEGGYGYTF.

The chain employs TRBV7-6 and TRBJ2-1; maybe TRBD2 (6 bases). CDR3 length equals 16 residues. The V end was cut by 0 bases, the J end by 0 bases, with 9 bases between. Germline loops: CDR1 SGHVS, CDR2 FNYEAQ. CDR3 bases: TGTGCCAGCAGCTTAGCGGGGGGAGTCTCCTACAATGAGCAGTTCTTC. Translation: CASSLAGGVSYNEQFF.

The chain carries TRBV11-1 and TRBJ1-1; D ambiguous. This CDR3 region has 14 residues. The V end was cut by 2 bases, the J end by 5 bases, with 12 bases between. Germline V CDR1 and CDR2: SGHAT, FQDESV (reference sequence). For the CDR3, the DNA is TGTGCCAGCAGCTTAAGTGCCACGGGGACTGAAGCTTTCTTT. Translated, it gives CASSLSATGTEAFF.

This clone was seen once. The gene calls are TRBV29-1 and TRBJ2-1; D is unclear. CDR3 length: 16 residues. Germline V gene lookup returns CDR1 SQVTM and CDR2 ANQGSEA. Trimming stripped 3 bases from V and 0 bases from J, with 15 bases between. CDR3: CSVDSDSPSSYNEQFF. CDR3 DNA: TGCAGCGTTGATTCTGATAGCCCGAGCTCCTACAATGAGCAGTTCTTC.